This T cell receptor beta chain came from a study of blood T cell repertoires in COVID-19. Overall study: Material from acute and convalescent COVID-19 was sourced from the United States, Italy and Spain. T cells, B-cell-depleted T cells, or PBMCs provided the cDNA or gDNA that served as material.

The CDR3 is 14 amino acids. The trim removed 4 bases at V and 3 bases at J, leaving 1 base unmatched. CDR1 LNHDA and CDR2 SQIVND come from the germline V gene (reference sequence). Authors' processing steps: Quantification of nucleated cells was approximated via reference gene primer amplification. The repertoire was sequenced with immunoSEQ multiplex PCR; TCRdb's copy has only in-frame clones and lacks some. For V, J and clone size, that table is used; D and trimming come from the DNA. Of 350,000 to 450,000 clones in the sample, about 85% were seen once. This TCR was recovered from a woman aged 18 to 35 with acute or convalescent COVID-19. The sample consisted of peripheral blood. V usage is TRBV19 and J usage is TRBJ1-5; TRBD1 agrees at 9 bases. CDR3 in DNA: TGTGCCAGTAGTAGGGACAGGGACAATCAGCCCCAGCATTTT. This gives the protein CASSRDRDNQPQHF.